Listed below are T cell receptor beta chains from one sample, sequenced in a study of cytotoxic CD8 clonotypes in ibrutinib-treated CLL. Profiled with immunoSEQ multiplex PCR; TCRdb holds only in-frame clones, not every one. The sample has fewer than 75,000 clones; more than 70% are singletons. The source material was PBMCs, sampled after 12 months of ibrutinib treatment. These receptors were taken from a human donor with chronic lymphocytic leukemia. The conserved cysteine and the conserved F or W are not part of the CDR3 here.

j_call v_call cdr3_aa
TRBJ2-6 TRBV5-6 ASSLAGSGANVLT
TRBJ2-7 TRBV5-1 ASSLGRGGYEQY
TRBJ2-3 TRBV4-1 ASSQAVGLAGARTDTQY
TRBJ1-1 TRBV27 ASSSGTRVGTEAF
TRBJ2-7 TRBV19 ASSIGSNSPYEQY
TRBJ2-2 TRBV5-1 ASSPDSIGELF
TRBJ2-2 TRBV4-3 ASSQEFGYGAANAGELF
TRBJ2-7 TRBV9 ASSVATSSYEQY
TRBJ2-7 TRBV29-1 SVESDRGYEQY
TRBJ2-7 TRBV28 ASAPSRTEQY
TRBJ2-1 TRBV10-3 ATQLAGGNEQF
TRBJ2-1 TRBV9 ASSLTGTSGSGSYNEQF
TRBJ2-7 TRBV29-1 SVWTSGPYEQY